This entry describes one T cell receptor (beta chain). Its matching antigen is unknown. The data were taken from a study of cytomegalovirus exposure and HLA in healthy donors. For the study at large: The approximately 120 validation repertoires were produced on the same platform as the 650 or so repertoires of the first cohort. This was reported in a later analysis. General observations from the study: There were about 160 TCR beta chains listed as cytomegalovirus-associated. Rare TCR sequences predominated, though certain public TCRs were found in many donors.

V lost 5 bases to trimming and J lost 5 bases, with 21 bases between them. CDR1 SGHTA and CDR2 FQGNSA come from the germline V gene. This CDR3 contains 16 residues. The approximately 120-subject validation cohort, separate from the 666-subject first cohort, included the donors. Generated by immunoSEQ multiplex PCR, the TCRdb table keeps only in-frame clones and is missing some. The table has 110,000 or so clones, about 82% seen once. The TCR comes from a man younger than 35 in good health and CMV-seronegative. This chain uses TRBV7-2 with TRBJ1-1; possibly TRBD1 for D (6 bases). Input material: PBMCs. The CDR3 loop reads CASSPRQDLRETEAFF. The CDR3 nucleotides are TGTGCCAGCAGCCCTCGACAGGACCTCAGGGAGACTGAAGCTTTCTTT.